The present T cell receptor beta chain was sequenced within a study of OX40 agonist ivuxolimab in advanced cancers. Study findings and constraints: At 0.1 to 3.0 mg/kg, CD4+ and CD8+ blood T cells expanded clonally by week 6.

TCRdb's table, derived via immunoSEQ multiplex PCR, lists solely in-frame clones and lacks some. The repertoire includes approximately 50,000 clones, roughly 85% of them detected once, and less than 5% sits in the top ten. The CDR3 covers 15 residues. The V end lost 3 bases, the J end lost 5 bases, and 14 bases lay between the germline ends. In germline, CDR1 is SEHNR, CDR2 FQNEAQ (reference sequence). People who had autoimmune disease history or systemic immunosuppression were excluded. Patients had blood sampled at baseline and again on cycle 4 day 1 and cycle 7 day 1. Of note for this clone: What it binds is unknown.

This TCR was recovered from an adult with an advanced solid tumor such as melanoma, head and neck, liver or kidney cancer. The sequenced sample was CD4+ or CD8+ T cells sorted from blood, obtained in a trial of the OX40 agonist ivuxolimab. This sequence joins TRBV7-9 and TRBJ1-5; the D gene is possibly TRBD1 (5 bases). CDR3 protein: CASSFMGGSDQPQHF. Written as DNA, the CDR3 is TGTGCCAGCAGCTTTATGGGGGGATCAGATCAGCCCCAGCATTTT. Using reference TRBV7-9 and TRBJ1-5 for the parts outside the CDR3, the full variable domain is DTGVSQNPRHKITKRGQNVTFRCDPISEHNRLYWYRQTLGQGPEFLTYFQNEAQLEKSRLLSDRFSAERPKGSFSTLEIQRTEQGDSAMYLCASSFMGGSDQPQHFGDGTRLSIL.